The present T cell receptor beta chain was sequenced within a study of Ad26.COV2.S vaccination and SARS-CoV-2 variants. General study results and limits: Non-spike TCR breadth showed similarity between vaccine and placebo recipients.

Points on this clone: As yet, its antigen is unknown.

The treatment here: around 19 received Ad26.COV2.S at low or high dose, single or two shots; about 5 received placebo; per-sample allocation not given. On day 63 after the first injection, vaccine and placebo recipients gave samples. V was pared by 3 bases and J by 5 bases, with 10 bases between. Germline CDR1 SEHNR, CDR2 FQNEAQ (reference sequence). This CDR3 region has 13 residues. Libraries were prepared by immunoSEQ multiplex PCR; TCRdb keeps only in-frame clonotypes and omits some of them. The sample contains hundreds of thousands of clones, approximately 88% of which appear only once. V is TRBV7-9 and J is TRBJ1-2; a weak D match, TRBD1 (5 bases). This material consisted of peripheral blood, taken in a trial of Ad26.COV2.S vaccine versus placebo. This TCR came from a person aged 18-65 years who received the Ad26.COV2.S COVID-19 vaccine or a placebo. CDR3 nucleotides: TGTGCCAGCAGCTTCGGGGCTCAATATGGCTACACCTTC. Protein: CASSFGAQYGYTF.